Following are 18 T cell receptor beta chains from one sample sequenced in a study of T cell responses to AZD1222 COVID-19 vaccine (TCRdb year 2021). The protocol used for the library was the immunoSEQ multiplex PCR assay. TCRdb's version of the immuneACCESS table is confined to in-frame rearrangements and falls short of the full clone set. An unresolved V gene accounts for under half of the shortfall where checked; the remainder is of unknown origin. Across this sample there are around 99,000 clones, with over 80% seen only once. In total, the top ten clones hold roughly 6.2% of the sample. Read against the paper, the sample's time point label means: about 28 days (+/-7) after the second vaccine dose. The input for sequencing was peripheral blood, taken 28 days after the second AZD1222 dose. These receptors all stem from an adult who received the AZD1222 COVID-19 vaccine.

This sequence joins TRBV30 and TRBJ2-2; D is uncertain. The CDR3 has 13 residues. Looked up from germline, CDR1 is GTSNPN and CDR2 is SVGIG (reference sequence). V was trimmed by 2 bases and J by 6 bases, leaving 10 bases between them. The DNA of the CDR3 is TGTGCCTGGAGTAGCCACCCAGCCGGGGAGCTGTTTTTT. It specifies CAWSSHPAGELFF.

The chain has TRBV30 and TRBJ1-3; no clear D. V was clipped by 8 bases and J by 0 bases, with 11 bases between them. The V gene's germline CDR1 is GTSNPN and CDR2 SVGIG (reference sequence). The CDR3 covers 13 residues. The CDR3: CASQVLSGNTIYF. The CDR3 DNA follows: TGTGCCAGCCAGGTTCTCTCTGGAAACACCATATATTTT.

This clone was seen a handful of times. The genes are TRBV19 and TRBJ2-7, with D possibly matching TRBD1 (5 bases). Germline-derived CDR1 and CDR2 are LNHDA and SQIVND (reference sequence). This CDR3 has 13 residues. Trimming removed 5 bases at V and 3 bases at J, with 11 bases between. CDR3 DNA sequence: TGTGCCAGTAGTCCAGACAGCGTCTACGAGCAGTACTTC. Translated: CASSPDSVYEQYF.

The chain combines TRBV6-5 with TRBJ2-3; 7 positions match TRBD1. The CDR3 contains 16 residues. J gave up 5 bases and V 2 bases, and 10 bases lay outside the gene matches. CDR1 and CDR2 from the germline V gene are MNHEY and SVGAGI. CDR3 sequence (DNA): TGTGCCAGCAGTTACCAGGGGGACCCCGGTGTAGATACGCAGTATTTT. Translated: CASSYQGDPGVDTQYF.

V gene TRBV7-9 combines with J gene TRBJ1-2; D not certain. Per germline, CDR1 SEHNR and CDR2 FQNEAQ (reference sequence). This CDR3 is built from 14 residues. V lost 0 bases to trimming and J lost 5 bases, with 10 bases between them. The CDR3 DNA reads as TGTGCCAGCAGCTTAGCGCGGCAGAATTATGGCTACACCTTC. Translation gives CASSLARQNYGYTF.

The chain is built from TRBV30 and TRBJ1-6, with D maybe TRBD1 (5 bases). The CDR3 has 14 amino acids. Trimming left V 2 bases short and J 6 bases short, with 11 bases between. CDR1 and CDR2 from the germline V gene are GTSNPN and SVGIG (reference sequence). The CDR3 sequence: CAWSRDGSNSPLHF. For the CDR3, the DNA is TGTGCCTGGAGTAGGGACGGTAGTAATTCACCCCTCCACTTT.

The chain has TRBV6-2 or TRBV6-3 and TRBJ2-1; D perhaps matches TRBD2 (6 bases). The CDR3 is 13 residues long. Germline V gene lookup returns CDR1 MNHEY and CDR2 SVGEGT. Trimming stripped 6 bases from V and 6 bases from J, with 12 bases between. The CDR3 DNA reads as TGTGCCAGCAGCCCAGGGAGGTTCAATGAGCAGTTCTTC. It codes for CASSPGRFNEQFF.

This chain connects TRBV6-1 to TRBJ1-2; D gene ambiguous. The CDR3 consists of 14 residues. CDR1 and CDR2 (germline): MNHNS, SASEGT. Trimming removed 2 bases from V and 0 bases from J, with 7 bases in between. CDR3 nucleotide sequence: TGTGCCAGCAGTGAAACACGGACTAACTATGGCTACACCTTC. Translating gives CASSETRTNYGYTF.

The chain uses TRBV6-6 and TRBJ2-7, with D hard to call. Germline V gives CDR1 MNHNY, CDR2 SVGAGI (reference sequence). The CDR3 extends over 11 amino acids. V lost 6 bases, J lost 0 bases, and 3 bases lay in between. The CDR3 spells CASSPSYEQYF. The CDR3 region has the DNA TGTGCCAGCAGCCCCTCCTACGAGCAGTACTTC.

This clone was picked up one time. The DNA of the CDR3 is TGTGCCAGCAGCACAACAGGGGGCGCTTTCTATGGCTACACCTTC. This codes for CASSTTGGAFYGYTF. The gene calls are TRBV28 and TRBJ1-2, with 9 bases fitting TRBD1. Trimming took 6 bases from V and 4 from J; bases not matched to a gene: 9. CDR3 length equals 15 residues. Germline V lookup: CDR1 MDHEN, CDR2 SYDVKM.

For the CDR3, the DNA is TGTGCCAGCAGTTGGGGAGCAGTTTGGAATGAGCAGTTCTTC. This codes for CASSWGAVWNEQFF. The genes are TRBV6-2 or TRBV6-3 and TRBJ2-1; possible D gene TRBD2, 5 bases. Germline CDR1 MNHEY, CDR2 SVGEGT. V shed 4 bases and J shed 7 bases, with 14 bases lying between them. The CDR3 runs 14 residues.

The chain links TRBV9 to TRBJ2-7, with 9 bases identical to TRBD1. Per the germline V gene, CDR1 is SGDLS and CDR2 is YYNGEE. V shed 0 bases and J 2 bases; nucleotides not matched to a gene: 3. This CDR3 contains 15 residues. The chain's CDR3 is CASSVGQGGTYEQYF. The CDR3 bases are TGTGCCAGCAGCGTAGGACAGGGGGGGACCTACGAGCAGTACTTC.

The count of this clone is one. This sequence joins TRBV2 and TRBJ2-7; either TRBD1 or TRBD2 may supply D (5 bases each). There are 13 residues in the CDR3. Looked up from germline, CDR1 is SNHLY and CDR2 is FYNNEI. V lost 7 bases and J lost 3, with 13 bases in between. The CDR3, as DNA: TGTGCCAGCAATCGGGGCAGAAGCTACGAGCAGTACTTC. This gives the protein CASNRGRSYEQYF.

The chain combines TRBV9 with TRBJ2-1; TRBD2 matches at 10 bases. Per the germline V gene, CDR1 is SGDLS and CDR2 is YYNGEE. V shed 1 base, J shed 7 bases, and the junction held 8 bases outside the gene matches. The CDR3 is 16 amino acids. The CDR3 DNA follows: TGTGCCAGCAGCGTAAAGGGACTAGCGAAGGGGAATGAGCAGTTCTTC. This sequence encodes CASSVKGLAKGNEQFF.

This chain uses TRBV14 with TRBJ2-5; D is unclear. This CDR3 spans 14 amino acids. Germline V gene lookup returns CDR1 SGHDN and CDR2 FVKESK. V was shortened by 4 bases and J by 2 bases, with 11 bases between the two germline ends. The CDR3 here is CASSRRVQQETQYF. The DNA of the CDR3 is TGTGCCAGCAGCCGTCGGGTACAGCAAGAGACCCAGTACTTC.

V is TRBV4-3 and J is TRBJ1-1; maybe TRBD1 (5 bases). Germline V gives CDR1 LGHNA, CDR2 YSLEER. The CDR3 is 15 amino acids. Trimming stripped 4 bases from V and 0 bases from J, with 12 bases between. Written as DNA, the CDR3 is TGCGCCAGCAGCCTAGGCTGGGGGATGAACACTGAAGCTTTCTTT. Translated, it gives CASSLGWGMNTEAFF.

V usage is TRBV6-2 or TRBV6-3 and J usage is TRBJ2-5; either TRBD1 or TRBD2 may supply D (5 bases each). Germline assignment: CDR1 MNHEY and CDR2 SVGEGT. This CDR3 comprises 15 residues. The V end was cut by 1 base, the J end by 8 bases, with 17 bases between. CDR3 DNA: TGTGCCAGCAGTTACTTACCACCAGGGACCCTTACCCAGTACTTC. It is translated as CASSYLPPGTLTQYF.

V usage is TRBV30 and J usage is TRBJ1-2; a possible D gene is TRBD1 (6 bases). There are 12 residues in the CDR3. With 4 bases removed from V and 8 bases from J, the gap between germline ends came to 14 bases. Germline V gene data show CDR1 as GTSNPN and CDR2 as SVGIG (reference sequence). CDR3 nucleotides: TGTGCCTGGAATTTAGGGGGACGGGGCTACACCTTC. Translated: CAWNLGGRGYTF.